One sample yielded the 3 T cell receptor beta chains listed below, sequenced in a study of cytomegalovirus exposure and HLA in healthy donors. PCR employed 60 Vbeta and 13 Jbeta primers. The assay was immunoSEQ multiplex PCR, and TCRdb's table has in-frame clones only and misses some. The sample contains about 200,000 clones, around 70% of which appear only once. Sample: PBMCs. Receptors originate from a man in his forties in good health and CMV-seropositive.

The chain combines TRBV9 with TRBJ1-1, with 11 bases identical to TRBD1. V was pared by 0 bases and J by 4 bases, with 8 bases of the junction left unmatched. The CDR3 totals 17 residues. Per the germline V gene, CDR1 is SGDLS and CDR2 is YYNGEE. The chain's CDR3 is CASSVDGGDRGFTEAFF. The CDR3 nucleotides are TGTGCCAGCAGCGTAGACGGGGGGGACAGGGGGTTCACTGAAGCTTTCTTT. The variable domain in full, with the rest retrieved from reference TRBV9 and TRBJ1-1, is DSGVTQTPKHLITATGQRVTLRCSPRSGDLSVYWYQQSLDQGLQFLIQYYNGEERAKGNILERFSAQQFPDLHSELNLSSLELGDSALYFCASSVDGGDRGFTEAFFGQGTRLTVV.

Concerning this clone itself: The identical CDR3 is also encoded by other nucleotide sequences in the sample. The chain carries TRBV10-3 and TRBJ2-5, with D maybe TRBD2 (6 bases). Germline CDR1 is ENHRY and CDR2 is SYGVKD. The CDR3 runs to 11 residues. Trimming cost V 6 bases and J 4 bases, with 6 bases left between them. The CDR3 loop is CAIRGGETQYF. The CDR3, as DNA: TGTGCCATCAGGGGAGGAGAGACCCAGTACTTC.

Turning to this clone: Germline and junction disagree at one end, which may indicate a read error. The V and J genes are TRBV20-1 and TRBJ1-1; possible D gene TRBD1, 5 bases. This CDR3 has 11 residues. The germline CDR1 and CDR2 sequences are DFQATT and SNEGSKA (reference sequence). The CDR3 is CSSETDTEAFF. The CDR3 DNA follows: TGCAGTTCCGAGACAGACACCGAAGCTTTCTTT.